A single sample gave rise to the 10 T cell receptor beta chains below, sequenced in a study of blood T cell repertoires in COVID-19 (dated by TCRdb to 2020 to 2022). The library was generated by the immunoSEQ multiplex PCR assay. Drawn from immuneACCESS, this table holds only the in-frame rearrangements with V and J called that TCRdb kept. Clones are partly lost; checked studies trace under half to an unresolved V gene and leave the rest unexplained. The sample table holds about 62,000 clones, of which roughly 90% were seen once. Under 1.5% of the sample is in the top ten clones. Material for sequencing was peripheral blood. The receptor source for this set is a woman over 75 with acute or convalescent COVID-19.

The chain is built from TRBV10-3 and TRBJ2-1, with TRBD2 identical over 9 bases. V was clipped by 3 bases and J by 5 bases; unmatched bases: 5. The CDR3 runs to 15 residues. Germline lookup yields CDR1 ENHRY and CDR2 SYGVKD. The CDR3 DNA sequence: TGTGCCATCAGTGATGTAGCGGGAGTCGACAATGAGCAGTTCTTC. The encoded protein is CAISDVAGVDNEQFF.

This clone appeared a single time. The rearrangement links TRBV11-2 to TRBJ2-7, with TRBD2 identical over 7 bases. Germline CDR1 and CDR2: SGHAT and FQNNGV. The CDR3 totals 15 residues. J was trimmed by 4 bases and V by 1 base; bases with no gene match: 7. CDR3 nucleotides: TGTGCCAGCAGCTTAGCGCGGGAGCCCGTATACGAGCAGTACTTC. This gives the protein CASSLAREPVYEQYF.

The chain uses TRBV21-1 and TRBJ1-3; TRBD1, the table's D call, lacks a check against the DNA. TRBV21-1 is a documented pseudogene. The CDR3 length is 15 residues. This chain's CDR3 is CASSKEGETGNTIYF. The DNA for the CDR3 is TGTGCCAGCAGCAAAGAGGGGGAAACTGGAAACACCATATATTTT.

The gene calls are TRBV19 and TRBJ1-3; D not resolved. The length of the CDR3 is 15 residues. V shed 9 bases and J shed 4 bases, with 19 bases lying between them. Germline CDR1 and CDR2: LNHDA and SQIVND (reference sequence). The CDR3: CASQNQVTFGNTIYF. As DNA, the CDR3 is TGTGCCAGCCAAAATCAGGTGACCTTCGGAAACACCATATATTTT.

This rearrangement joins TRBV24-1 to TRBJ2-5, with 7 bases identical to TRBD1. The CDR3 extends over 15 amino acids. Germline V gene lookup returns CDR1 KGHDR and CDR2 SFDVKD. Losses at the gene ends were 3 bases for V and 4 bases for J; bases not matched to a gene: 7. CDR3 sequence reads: CATSDPRDSGETQYF. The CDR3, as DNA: TGTGCCACCAGTGATCCCCGGGACAGTGGAGAGACCCAGTACTTC.

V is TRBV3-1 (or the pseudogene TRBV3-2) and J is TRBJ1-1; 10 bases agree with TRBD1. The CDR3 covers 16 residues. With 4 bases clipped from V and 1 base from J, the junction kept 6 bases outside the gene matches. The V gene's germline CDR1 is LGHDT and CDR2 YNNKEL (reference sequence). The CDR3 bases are TGTGCCAGCAGCCTATCCGGGACAGGGGCGAACACTGAAGCTTTCTTT. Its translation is CASSLSGTGANTEAFF.

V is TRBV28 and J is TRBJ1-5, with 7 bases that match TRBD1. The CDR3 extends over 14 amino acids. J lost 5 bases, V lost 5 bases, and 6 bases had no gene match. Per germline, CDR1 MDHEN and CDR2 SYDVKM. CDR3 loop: CASSPTGIDQPQHF. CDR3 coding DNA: TGTGCCAGCAGTCCGACAGGGATCGATCAGCCCCAGCATTTT.

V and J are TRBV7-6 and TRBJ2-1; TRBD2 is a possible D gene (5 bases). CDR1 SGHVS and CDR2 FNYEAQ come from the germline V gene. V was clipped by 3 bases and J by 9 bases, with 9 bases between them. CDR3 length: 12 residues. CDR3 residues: CASSFASGEQFF. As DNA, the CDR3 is TGTGCCAGCAGCTTTGCAAGCGGTGAGCAGTTCTTC.

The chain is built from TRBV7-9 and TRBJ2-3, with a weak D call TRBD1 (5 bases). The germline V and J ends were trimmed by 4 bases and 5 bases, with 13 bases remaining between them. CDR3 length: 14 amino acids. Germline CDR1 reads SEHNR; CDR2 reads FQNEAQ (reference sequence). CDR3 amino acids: CASSSSPREDTQYF. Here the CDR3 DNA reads TGTGCCAGCAGCTCCAGTCCCAGGGAAGATACGCAGTATTTT.

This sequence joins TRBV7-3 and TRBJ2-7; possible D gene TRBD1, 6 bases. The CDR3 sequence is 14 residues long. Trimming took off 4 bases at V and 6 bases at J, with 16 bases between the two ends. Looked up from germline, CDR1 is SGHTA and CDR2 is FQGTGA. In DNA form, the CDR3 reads TGTGCCAGCAGCTCCGGGACAAAGGAAGGCGAGCAGTACTTC. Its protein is CASSSGTKEGEQYF.